Below are 6 T cell receptor beta chains sequenced from a single sample in a study of T cells in Graves' hyperthyroidism and ophthalmopathy. It was RNA transcripts that yielded the amplified TCR beta CDR3 regions. Using the HTBI primer set, a first-round RT-PCR was run on the TCR CDR3. TCRdb ran MiXCR on the multiplex PCR reads and lists one entry per CDR3 protein. Of roughly 300,000 distinct CDR3 sequences listed, 25% are singletons. The specimen was blood. These receptors all stem from a man aged 40-50 years with Graves' hyperthyroidism that later progressed to Graves' ophthalmopathy.

The chain has TRBV2 and TRBJ1-2, with D hard to call. V gave up 4 bases and J gave up 4 bases, with 13 bases separating them. The CDR3 spans 14 residues. CDR1 is SNHLY and CDR2 is FYNNEI in the germline V gene. CDR3: CASSANTARYGYTF. The CDR3 DNA reads TGTGCCAGCAGTGCCAACACAGCTCGCTATGGCTACACCTTC.

In its sample, this clonotype was seen many times. The chain employs TRBV10-2 and TRBJ1-1; D not certain. Trimming shortened V by 5 bases and J by 3 bases, and 7 bases separated the two germline ends. Germline lookup yields CDR1 WSHSY and CDR2 SAAADI. The CDR3 length is 12 residues. The CDR3, as DNA: TGCGCCAGCAGTAGGCAGGACACTGAAGCTTTCTTT. Translating it yields CASSRQDTEAFF.

This clonotype appeared many times. The chain joins TRBV5-1 to TRBJ2-6; D perhaps matches TRBD1 (5 bases). V gave up 0 bases and J gave up 1 base, with 8 bases separating them. Per germline, CDR1 SGHRS and CDR2 YFSETQ. The CDR3 is 16 residues long. This CDR3 reads CASSLGWTSGANVLTF. Written as DNA, the CDR3 is TGCGCCAGCAGCTTGGGTTGGACATCTGGGGCCAACGTCCTGACTTTC.

At least ten counts were recorded for this clonotype. This rearrangement joins TRBV24-1 to TRBJ1-1; possible D gene TRBD1, 5 bases. V gave up 2 bases and J gave up 3 bases, with 12 bases separating them. Germline lookup yields CDR1 KGHDR and CDR2 SFDVKD. This CDR3 has 15 residues. The CDR3 nucleotides read TGTGCCACCAGTGATTCGTCCCAGGGTTACACTGAAGCTTTCTTT. This sequence encodes CATSDSSQGYTEAFF.

This clonotype showed up just a few times. The CDR3 DNA sequence: TGTGCCAGCAGCTACCGACAGGGAAGCGGAAAGACCCAGTACTTC. Translation: CASSYRQGSGKTQYF. This chain uses TRBV7-2 with TRBJ2-5; 7 bases fit TRBD1. Germline assignment: CDR1 SGHTA and CDR2 FQGNSA. This CDR3 spans 15 amino acids. Trimming cost V 4 bases and J 6 bases; bases outside gene matches: 11.

This clonotype was detected ten times or more. A read error is possible here, since a much larger clone lies one base away. The CDR3 ends on some other residue instead of the conserved phenylalanine or tryptophan, so this is likely a read error. V and J are TRBV6-5 and TRBJ2-7, with unresolved D. There are 15 residues in the CDR3. Germline CDR1 is MNHEY and CDR2 is SVGAGI. Trimming removed 2 bases from V and 1 base from J, with 12 bases in between. The CDR3 DNA sequence: TGTGCCAGCAGTTACGGGAAGGGTCGATCCTACGAGCAGTACCTC. Translating it yields CASSYGKGRSYEQYL.